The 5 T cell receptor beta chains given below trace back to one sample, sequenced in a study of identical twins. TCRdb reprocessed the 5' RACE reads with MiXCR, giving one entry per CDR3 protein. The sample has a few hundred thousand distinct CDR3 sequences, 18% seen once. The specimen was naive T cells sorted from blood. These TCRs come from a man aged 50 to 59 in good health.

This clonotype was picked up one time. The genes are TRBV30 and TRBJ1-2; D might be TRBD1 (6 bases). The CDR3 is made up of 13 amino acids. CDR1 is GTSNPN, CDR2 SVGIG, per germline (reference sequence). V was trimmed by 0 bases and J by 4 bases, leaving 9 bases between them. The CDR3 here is CAWSVQGGYGYTF. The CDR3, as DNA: TGTGCCTGGAGTGTACAGGGTGGCTATGGCTACACCTTC.

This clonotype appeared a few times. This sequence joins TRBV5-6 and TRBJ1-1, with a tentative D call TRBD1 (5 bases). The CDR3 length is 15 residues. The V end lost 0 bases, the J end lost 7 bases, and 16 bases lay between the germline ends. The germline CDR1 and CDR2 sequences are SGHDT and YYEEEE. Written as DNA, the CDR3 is TGTGCCAGCAGCTTGGCGGTTGGGGCCGCGAGTGAAGCTTTCTTT. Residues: CASSLAVGAASEAFF.

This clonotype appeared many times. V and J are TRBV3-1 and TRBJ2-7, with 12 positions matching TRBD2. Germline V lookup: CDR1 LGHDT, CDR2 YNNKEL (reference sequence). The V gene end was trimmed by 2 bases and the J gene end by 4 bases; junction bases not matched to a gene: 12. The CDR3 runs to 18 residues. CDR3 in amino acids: CASSQMLTSGSWRYEQYF. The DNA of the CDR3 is TGTGCCAGCAGCCAAATGTTGACTAGCGGGAGTTGGCGGTACGAGCAGTACTTC.

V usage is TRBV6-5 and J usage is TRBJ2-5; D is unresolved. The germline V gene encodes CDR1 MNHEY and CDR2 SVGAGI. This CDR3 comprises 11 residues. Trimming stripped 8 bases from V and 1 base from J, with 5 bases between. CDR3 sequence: CASGVQETQYF. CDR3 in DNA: TGTGCCAGCGGCGTCCAAGAGACCCAGTACTTC.

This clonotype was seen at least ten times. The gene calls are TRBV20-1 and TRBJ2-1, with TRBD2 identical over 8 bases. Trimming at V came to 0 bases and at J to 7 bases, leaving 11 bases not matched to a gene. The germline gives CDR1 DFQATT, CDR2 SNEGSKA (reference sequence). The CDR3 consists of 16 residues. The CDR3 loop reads CSARDIRVLAANEQFF. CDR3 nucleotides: TGCAGTGCTAGAGATATCAGAGTACTAGCGGCAAATGAGCAGTTCTTC.